These 11 T cell receptor beta chains share one sample of origin, sequenced in a study of blood T cell repertoires in COVID-19. This table comes from immunoSEQ multiplex PCR, and its TCRdb copy is limited to in-frame clones, with some not included. The data contain under 300,000 clones, roughly 91% of them singletons. Material: peripheral blood. The source of these receptors is a woman aged 40 to 50 who had recovered from COVID-19.

On this clone itself: One end of the junction is discordant with germline, which a read error may explain. The chain is built from TRBV6-6 and TRBJ2-3, with D maybe TRBD1 (5 bases). This CDR3 has 16 amino acids. Germline V gene sequence: CDR1 MNHNY, CDR2 SVGAGI (reference sequence). CDR3 nucleotide sequence: TGTGCCAGCAGCAACCCTGGGGCCCCCAGCACGGATACGCAGTATTTT. It translates to CASSNPGAPSTDTQYF.

The chain recombines TRBV6-5 with TRBJ2-7; 12 nucleotides align to TRBD1. The junction had 3 bases not matched to a gene; V was cut back by 6 bases and J by 6 bases. CDR3 length: 13 residues. In germline, CDR1 is MNHEY, CDR2 SVGAGI. The CDR3 spells CASRGQGAGEQYV. CDR3 DNA sequence: TGTGCCAGCAGGGGACAGGGGGCAGGCGAGCAGTACGTC.

The rearrangement links TRBV6-5 to TRBJ1-2; 10 nucleotides match TRBD1. Germline-derived CDR1 and CDR2 are MNHEY and SVGAGI. V was clipped by 0 bases and J by 7 bases; unmatched bases: 2. CDR3 length equals 14 residues. The CDR3 DNA is TGTGCCAGCAGTTACTCCCGGACAGGGGGTGGCTACACCTTC. It translates to CASSYSRTGGGYTF.

The rearrangement links TRBV3-1 (or the pseudogene TRBV3-2) to TRBJ2-7, with D hard to call. The CDR3 sequence is 14 residues long. The ends were cut back, 4 bases at V and 4 bases at J, with 14 bases in the middle. Per the germline V gene, CDR1 is LGHDT and CDR2 is YNNKEL (reference sequence). CDR3 residues: CASSPRLDRYEQYF. CDR3 nucleotide sequence: TGTGCCAGCAGCCCCCGGCTAGACCGGTACGAGCAGTACTTC.

The genes are TRBV6-4 and TRBJ2-1; D might be TRBD2 (6 bases). The V end was cut by 2 bases, the J end by 8 bases, with 10 bases between. The CDR3 has 13 amino acids. Germline assignment: CDR1 MRHNA and CDR2 SNTAGT. The CDR3 is CASSDRDSDEQFF. CDR3 bases: TGTGCCAGCAGTGACCGGGACTCCGATGAGCAGTTCTTC.

The rearrangement links TRBV7-9 to TRBJ2-5; TRBD1 agrees at 7 bases. The CDR3 consists of 14 residues. Germline CDR1 is SEHNR and CDR2 is FQNEAQ (reference sequence). Trimming at V came to 2 bases and at J to 2 bases, leaving 2 bases not matched to a gene. The CDR3 protein is CASSLWDRQETQYF. CDR3 nucleotide sequence: TGTGCCAGCAGCTTATGGGACAGACAAGAGACCCAGTACTTC. The full variable domain, rest sourced from reference TRBV7-9 and TRBJ2-5, is DTGVSQNPRHKITKRGQNVTFRCDPISEHNRLYWYRQTLGQGPEFLTYFQNEAQLEKSRLLSDRFSAERPKGSFSTLEIQRTEQGDSAMYLCASSLWDRQETQYFGPGTRLLVL.

The rearrangement uses TRBV6-5 and TRBJ1-2, with D possibly being TRBD1 (5 bases). Trimming removed 5 bases at V and 1 base at J, with 8 bases between. In germline, CDR1 is MNHEY, CDR2 SVGAGI. The CDR3 consists of 13 residues. The CDR3: CASSIDSNYGYTF. CDR3 bases: TGTGCCAGCAGTATTGACAGTAACTATGGCTACACCTTC.

In DNA, the CDR3 is TGTGCCACCGGTGGGCAGGGGGCGGACTATGGCTACACCTTC. Translation: CATGGQGADYGYTF. The gene calls are TRBV10-3 and TRBJ1-2; 8 nucleotides align to TRBD1. The CDR3 has 14 residues. CDR1 ENHRY and CDR2 SYGVKD come from the germline V gene. After removal of 10 bases from V and 3 bases from J, the junction contained 10 bases not matched to a gene.

As to this clone: Distinct nucleotide sequences in the sample also encode this CDR3. V usage is TRBV5-4 and J usage is TRBJ2-1; D may be TRBD2 (5 bases). Germline assignment: CDR1 SGHNT and CDR2 YYREEE (reference sequence). There are 13 residues in the CDR3. Deletions cut 4 bases from V and 6 bases from J, with 11 bases between. The CDR3 is CASSPPRGNEQFF. The CDR3 nucleotides read TGTGCCAGCAGCCCGCCCCGGGGCAATGAGCAGTTCTTC.

Comment on this clone: Other nucleotide sequences from this sample produce the same CDR3. The genes are TRBV29-1 and TRBJ2-5; the match to TRBD2 covers 7 bases. This CDR3 is 14 amino acids long. V gave up 4 bases and J gave up 5 bases; unmatched junction bases: 10. Germline V gene lookup returns CDR1 SQVTM and CDR2 ANQGSEA. Here the CDR3 DNA reads TGCAGCGTTGCCTTGGCGGGAGTGGGGGAGACCCAGTACTTC. It codes for CSVALAGVGETQYF.

The V and J genes are TRBV12-5 and TRBJ1-1, with D possibly being TRBD1 (6 bases). Per germline, CDR1 LGHNT and CDR2 FRNRAP. CDR3 length: 11 residues. Trimming left V 6 bases short and J 7 bases short, with 9 bases between. The CDR3 DNA follows: TGTGCTAGTGGCCAGGACAGTGAAGCTTTCTTT. This translates into CASGQDSEAFF.